This TCR beta chain comes out of a study of follicular helper T cells after annual influenza vaccination (TCRdb year 2017). Regarding the study in general: Blood was drawn on days 0, 7 and 28 after each seasonal influenza vaccination. Samples from 2013-2014 were cryopreserved, whereas samples from 2015 were processed immediately after collection. One week after vaccination, a second recruited cohort of roughly 11 subjects (Table S1) displayed a similar ICOS+CD38+ cTfh response. Six subjects had multi-year samples: four covered two vaccination seasons and two covered three seasons. Some subjects were followed across successive annual vaccinations spanning the 2013-2014, 2014-2015 and 2015-2016 seasons to study recall of cTfh clones.

The germline V gene encodes CDR1 MNHEY and CDR2 SMNVEV (reference sequence). The CDR3 runs 13 residues from the cysteine to the phenylalanine. The entry retains the CDR3 DNA only, 39 bases that are in frame from base 1. V sheds 3 bases and J sheds 4 bases, leaving 9 bases between their ends. Remarks on this clone: Its antigen has not been determined. The sample holds no much larger clone one base away, and base qualities are not on file.

Library construction relied on the immunoSEQ multiplex PCR assay. Adaptive Biotechnologies carried out TCRB amplification, library preparation, sequencing and preliminary bioinformatics at Survey level resolution. The authors' analysis ran thus. In R, clonality was calculated as 1 minus the normalized Shannon entropy, and the Gini index was computed using the R package ineq. To get the overlap score, the summed counts of shared sequences were divided by the total counts of all sequences in both of the compared samples. Significance of shared clonotypes was assessed by Fisher's exact test, with a theoretical repertoire of 10^7 TCRB sequences assumed. TCRdb took this table from immuneACCESS and kept in-frame rearrangements with V and J called. Such tables lack part of the clones; where checked against another copy, unresolved V genes explain under half of the gap, and the rest is unexplained. The DNA was the basis for D and trimming; V, J and clone size are from that table. For this sample the table gives 10,000 or so clones, of which roughly four fifths were detected only once. Of the sample, about 0.76% falls within the top ten clones.

Overall study outcomes, separate from this receptor: When influenza clone enrichment was assessed, the possibility that the much larger non-cTfh compartments were undersampled could not be excluded. Only about 10-22% of analyzed cells yielded productive TCRB sequences, so sampling of rare clonotypes was not possible. ICOS+CD38+ cTfh clonality correlated with the frequency of that population, and its change correlated with the change in circulating plasmablast frequency. Day 7 ICOS+CD38+ clones were most often found later in ICOS-CD38- cTfh, suggesting that subset may serve as a memory reservoir. With successive annual vaccinations, a recurrent oligoclonal ICOS+CD38+ cTfh response was recalled, and this response contained tetramer and AIM influenza-specific clonotypes.

This specimen's time point label, per the study, means: 2014-2015 season, 7 days after vaccination. Seasonal inactivated influenza vaccine (Fluvarix) was administered to adults, and sorted blood CD4 subsets were tracked by TCRB sequencing before and after vaccination. To be eligible, subjects had to live in the community and must not have received influenza vaccine in the previous 6 months. Subjects were excluded for influenza vaccine contraindications, substance abuse, HIV/AIDS, active malignancy, immunomodulatory medication, or active illness such as respiratory infection. Per time point, between 40 and 100 mL of blood was sampled. Either Ficoll-Paque PLUS or SepMate separation was used to isolate PBMC. As a comparison non-Tfh subset, CXCR5- memory CD4 T cells were sorted. Cell subsets were sorted from PBMC on a BD FACS Aria before DNA extraction.

This material consisted of CXCR5- memory CD4+ T cells sorted from blood, taken 7 days after influenza vaccination. In the paper's terms, the cell subset or site label means: CXCR5- memory CD4 T cells. This chain joins TRBV27 to TRBJ2-5, with no confidently assigned D gene. This clonotype was sampled from an adult who received the influenza vaccine. The DNA reads as follows: TGTGCCAGCAGTTTCGCCGCCCGAGAGACCCAGTACTTC. Its protein product is CASSFAARETQYF.